This TCR beta chain originates from a study of CD8 T cells in ankylosing spondylitis. A quantitative 5'-RACE method, one with molecular barcodes, was used to make TCR beta libraries. TCRdb called the 5' RACE reads again in MiXCR, with one record for every CDR3 protein. The sample holds roughly 370,000 distinct CDR3 sequences; 20% to 25% are singletons and the top ten take roughly a sixth. Unmatched junction bases numbered 13, after V lost 3 bases and J lost 9 bases. The germline gives CDR1 MNHEY, CDR2 SMNVEV (reference sequence). This CDR3 is 15 amino acids long. Study-level results: CD8+ cells made up the disease-linked clones, which were relatively rare in peripheral blood. There was a TCR beta motif, made of fewer than 10 highly homologous variants, that appeared characteristic of ankylosing spondylitis blood. Within matched ankylosing spondylitis synovial fluid, disease-linked clones were reportedly significantly enriched.

There are a few counts of this clonotype. The antigen is unknown. Sequenced: blood, either unsorted or a sorted T cell fraction (not recorded which). The chain joins TRBV27 to TRBJ2-5, with 7 bases lining up with TRBD2. This TCR came from a male donor with ankylosing spondylitis. CDR3 residues: CASSLVLAEGWPQYF. As DNA, the CDR3 is TGTGCCAGCAGTTTGGTTCTAGCGGAGGGGTGGCCCCAGTACTTC.